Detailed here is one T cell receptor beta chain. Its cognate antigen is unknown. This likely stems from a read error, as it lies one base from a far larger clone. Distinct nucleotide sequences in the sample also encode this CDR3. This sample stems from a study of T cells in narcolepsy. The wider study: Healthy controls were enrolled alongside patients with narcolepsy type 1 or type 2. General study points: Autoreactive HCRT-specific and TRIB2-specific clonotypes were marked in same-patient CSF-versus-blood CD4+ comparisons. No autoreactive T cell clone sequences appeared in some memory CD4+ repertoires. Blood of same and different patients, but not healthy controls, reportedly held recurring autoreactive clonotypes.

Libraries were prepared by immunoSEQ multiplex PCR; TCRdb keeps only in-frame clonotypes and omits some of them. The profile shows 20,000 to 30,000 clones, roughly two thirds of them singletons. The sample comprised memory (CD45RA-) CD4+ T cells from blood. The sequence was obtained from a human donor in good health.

The CDR3 region is CASSELSSRQPQHF. CDR3 sequence (DNA): TGTGCCAGCAGTGAACTAAGTTCTCGCCAGCCCCAGCATTTT. The chain couples TRBV6-1 to TRBJ1-5; D gene ambiguous. Germline V gene data show CDR1 as MNHNS and CDR2 as SASEGT. Trimming cost V 2 bases and J 7 bases, with 12 bases left between them. CDR3 size: 14 residues.